One sample yielded the 9 T cell receptor beta chains listed below, sequenced in a study of beta chain features in type 1 diabetes. Study-wide results and caveats: TCRB CDR3s from Type 1 diabetes patients were moderately but significantly shorter in all four CD4+ subsets.

What these receptors recognize is not known. Every isolated RNA sample was fully reverse transcribed, so sequencing captured expressed TCRB transcripts. Assay: immunoSEQ multiplex PCR; the TCRdb copy retains only in-frame clones and omits some. Among hundreds of thousands of clones listed, roughly an eighth were seen once. The sequenced material came from naive CD4+ T cells from blood. The receptors come from a young man with type 1 diabetes.

This clone showed up just a few times. This rearrangement joins TRBV7-9 to TRBJ1-4; D gene uncertain. Germline V gene data show CDR1 as SEHNR and CDR2 as FQNEAQ (reference sequence). Trimming shortened V by 8 bases and J by 0 bases, and 10 bases separated the two germline ends. This CDR3 is 14 amino acids long. CDR3: CASSPLATNEKLFF. The CDR3 DNA reads TGTGCCAGCTCCCCTCTTGCAACTAATGAAAAACTGTTTTTT.

The V gene is TRBV23-1, the J gene TRBJ2-5, with 10 nucleotides matching TRBD1. TRBV23-1 is recorded as an ORF, its role being uncertain. J lost 5 bases, V lost 2 bases, and 11 bases had no gene match. The CDR3 consists of 17 residues. As DNA, the CDR3 is TGCGCCAGCAGTCAACGAGGACAGGGGGGGCCAAAGGAGACCCAGTACTTC. It yields the protein CASSQRGQGGPKETQYF.

There are a few counts of this clone. The chain has TRBV18 and TRBJ2-7, with TRBD1 matching over 7 bases. V was clipped by 0 bases and J by 7 bases; unmatched bases: 3. From germline, CDR1 is KGHSH and CDR2 LQKENI. The CDR3 consists of 13 residues. CDR3 sequence reads: CASSPPGQEEQYF. As DNA, the CDR3 is TGTGCCAGCTCACCACCTGGACAGGAGGAGCAGTACTTC.

There are a few counts of this clone. V and J are TRBV7-2 and TRBJ2-2, with D perhaps matching TRBD1 (5 bases). The ends were cut back, 6 bases at V and 0 bases at J, with 8 bases in the middle. Germline V CDR1 and CDR2: SGHTA, FQGNSA. CDR3 length: 14 amino acids. This chain's CDR3 is CASRPTANTGELFF. Here the CDR3 DNA reads TGTGCCAGCAGGCCGACAGCGAACACCGGGGAGCTGTTTTTT. Full variable domain (missing parts from reference TRBV7-2 and TRBJ2-2): GAGVSQSPSNKVTEKGKDVELRCDPISGHTALYWYRQSLGQGLEFLIYFQGNSAPDKSGLPSDRFSAERTGGSVSTLTIQRTQQEDSAVYLCASRPTANTGELFFGEGSRLTVL.

This clone appeared a few times. The chain joins TRBV20-1 to TRBJ1-5; no clear D gene. The V end lost 3 bases, the J end lost 7 bases, and 7 bases lay between the germline ends. CDR3 length: 11 amino acids. The germline gives CDR1 DFQATT, CDR2 SNEGSKA (reference sequence). The CDR3 DNA follows: TGCAGTGCTAGTTCAGGCCAGCCCCAGCATTTT. It encodes CSASSGQPQHF.

V and J are TRBV5-6 and TRBJ1-1, with D perhaps matching TRBD1 (5 bases). CDR1 is SGHDT, CDR2 YYEEEE, per germline. Trimming removed 1 base at V and 0 bases at J, with 10 bases between. The CDR3 totals 15 residues. CDR3 coding DNA: TGTGCCAGCAGCTTGACAGGCCAAGTGAACACTGAAGCTTTCTTT. Translated, it gives CASSLTGQVNTEAFF.

A few counts support this clone. Distinct nucleotide sequences in the sample also encode this CDR3. The chain links TRBV7-2 to TRBJ1-2; D gene ambiguous. Germline V gene lookup returns CDR1 SGHTA and CDR2 FQGNSA. There are 13 residues in the CDR3. Trimming removed 5 bases from V and 4 bases from J, with 11 bases in between. The CDR3 DNA sequence: TGTGCCAGCAGCCTGGCGACTGGCTATGGCTACACCTTC. Protein product: CASSLATGYGYTF.

The rearrangement joins TRBV30 to TRBJ1-4; D not resolved. V was trimmed by 2 bases and J by 8 bases, leaving 9 bases between them. The CDR3 loop spans 12 amino acids. The germline gives CDR1 GTSNPN, CDR2 SVGIG (reference sequence). The CDR3 sequence is CAWSHGAEKLFF. The CDR3 nucleotides are TGTGCCTGGAGTCACGGAGCCGAAAAACTGTTTTTT.

This clone was seen a few times. This chain connects TRBV5-1 to TRBJ1-4; no clear D. V gave up 1 base and J gave up 8 bases, with 9 bases separating them. CDR3 size: 13 residues. The V gene's germline CDR1 is SGHRS and CDR2 YFSETQ. CDR3 nucleotides: TGCGCCAGCAGCTTGTTAATGGGGGAAAAACTGTTTTTT. Translation gives CASSLLMGEKLFF.